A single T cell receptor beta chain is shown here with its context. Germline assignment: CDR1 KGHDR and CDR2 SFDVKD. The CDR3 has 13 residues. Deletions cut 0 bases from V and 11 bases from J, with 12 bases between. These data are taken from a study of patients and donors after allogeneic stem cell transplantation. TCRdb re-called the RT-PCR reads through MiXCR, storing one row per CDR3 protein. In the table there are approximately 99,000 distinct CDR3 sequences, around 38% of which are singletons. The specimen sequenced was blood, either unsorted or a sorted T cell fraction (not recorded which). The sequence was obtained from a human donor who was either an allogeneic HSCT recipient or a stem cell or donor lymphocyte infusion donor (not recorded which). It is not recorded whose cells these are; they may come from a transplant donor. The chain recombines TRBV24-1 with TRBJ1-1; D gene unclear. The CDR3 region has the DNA TGTGCCACCAGTGATTTGCGCGGAGGTGGGGCTTTCTTT. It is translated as CATSDLRGGGAFF.